One T cell receptor beta chain is described in this entry. This record comes from a study of blood T cell repertoires in COVID-19. This CDR3 has 13 residues. Germline V gene data show CDR1 as SGHVS and CDR2 as FNYEAQ. Trimming stripped 4 bases from V and 5 bases from J, with 12 bases between. Profiling relied on immunoSEQ multiplex PCR, and the TCRdb table lists in-frame clones only, not all of them. The repertoire consists of 200,000 to 300,000 clones, with about 85% occurring once and the leading ten covering 4.2%. This clonotype was sampled from a man in his 60s with acute or convalescent COVID-19. Sequenced input: peripheral blood. This rearrangement joins TRBV7-6 to TRBJ2-7, with TRBD2 as a possible D gene (5 bases). The DNA of the CDR3 is TGTGCCAGCAGCTCACACCCCGGGGACGAGCAGTACTTC. Protein sequence: CASSSHPGDEQYF.